This T cell receptor beta chain was obtained from a study of T cell repertoires in cytomegalovirus infection. Study overall: Matching HLA type, along with CMV infection, was indicated by public TCR beta signatures. Overall study findings and caveats: It was HLA-C-restricted CMV-specific TCR beta clonotypes that dominated the response ex vivo. Of the TCR beta families, the public ones yielded a cumulative frequency that identified carriers of CMV plus the relevant HLA.

V lost 5 bases and J lost 6; bases outside the gene matches: 4. The V gene's germline CDR1 is SGHVS and CDR2 FNYEAQ. The CDR3 totals 15 residues. A single record per CDR3 protein comes from TCRdb applying MiXCR to the reads. Altogether 270,000 or so distinct CDR3 sequences are present, over 15% being singletons, with the ten largest covering roughly half. This clonotype was seen many times. Its target is not known. The genes are TRBV7-6 and TRBJ2-1; TRBD2 matches at 13 bases. The sample comprised CD8+ T cells from PBMCs. This TCR derives from a human donor in good health (CMV status not recorded). Some clones in this sample may be carry-over from other donors' samples. Here the CDR3 DNA reads TGTGCCAGCAGCGTACTAGCGGGGGGGCTCAATGAGCAGTTCTTC. Protein: CASSVLAGGLNEQFF.